The sequence of this T cell receptor beta chain was determined in a study of T cell responses to AZD1222 COVID-19 vaccine. Study context: Pooled together were second doses at about 4 or about 12 weeks.

V lost 5 bases to trimming and J lost 8 bases, with 14 bases between them. The CDR3 extends over 13 amino acids. Germline CDR1 and CDR2: MNHEY and SVGAGI. On this clone: The antigen is undetermined.

The assay was immunoSEQ multiplex PCR, and TCRdb's table has in-frame clones only and misses some. The sample lists over 100,000 clones, 91% occurring once. General study findings and limits: White British donors predominated, females outnumbered males, and clonal diversity was possibly underestimated. Researchers took repertoire samples only after the peak T cell response had come. Breadth and depth of Spike-specific TCRs rose after two AZD1222 doses.

Sequenced here: peripheral blood, sampled on day 0 of AZD1222 vaccination. The V and J genes are TRBV6-5 and TRBJ2-3; a weak D match, TRBD1 (6 bases). This TCR came from an adult in good health. CDR3 nucleotide sequence: TGTGCCAGCAGTCCCAACAGGGCAGGTACGCAGTATTTT. It specifies CASSPNRAGTQYF.